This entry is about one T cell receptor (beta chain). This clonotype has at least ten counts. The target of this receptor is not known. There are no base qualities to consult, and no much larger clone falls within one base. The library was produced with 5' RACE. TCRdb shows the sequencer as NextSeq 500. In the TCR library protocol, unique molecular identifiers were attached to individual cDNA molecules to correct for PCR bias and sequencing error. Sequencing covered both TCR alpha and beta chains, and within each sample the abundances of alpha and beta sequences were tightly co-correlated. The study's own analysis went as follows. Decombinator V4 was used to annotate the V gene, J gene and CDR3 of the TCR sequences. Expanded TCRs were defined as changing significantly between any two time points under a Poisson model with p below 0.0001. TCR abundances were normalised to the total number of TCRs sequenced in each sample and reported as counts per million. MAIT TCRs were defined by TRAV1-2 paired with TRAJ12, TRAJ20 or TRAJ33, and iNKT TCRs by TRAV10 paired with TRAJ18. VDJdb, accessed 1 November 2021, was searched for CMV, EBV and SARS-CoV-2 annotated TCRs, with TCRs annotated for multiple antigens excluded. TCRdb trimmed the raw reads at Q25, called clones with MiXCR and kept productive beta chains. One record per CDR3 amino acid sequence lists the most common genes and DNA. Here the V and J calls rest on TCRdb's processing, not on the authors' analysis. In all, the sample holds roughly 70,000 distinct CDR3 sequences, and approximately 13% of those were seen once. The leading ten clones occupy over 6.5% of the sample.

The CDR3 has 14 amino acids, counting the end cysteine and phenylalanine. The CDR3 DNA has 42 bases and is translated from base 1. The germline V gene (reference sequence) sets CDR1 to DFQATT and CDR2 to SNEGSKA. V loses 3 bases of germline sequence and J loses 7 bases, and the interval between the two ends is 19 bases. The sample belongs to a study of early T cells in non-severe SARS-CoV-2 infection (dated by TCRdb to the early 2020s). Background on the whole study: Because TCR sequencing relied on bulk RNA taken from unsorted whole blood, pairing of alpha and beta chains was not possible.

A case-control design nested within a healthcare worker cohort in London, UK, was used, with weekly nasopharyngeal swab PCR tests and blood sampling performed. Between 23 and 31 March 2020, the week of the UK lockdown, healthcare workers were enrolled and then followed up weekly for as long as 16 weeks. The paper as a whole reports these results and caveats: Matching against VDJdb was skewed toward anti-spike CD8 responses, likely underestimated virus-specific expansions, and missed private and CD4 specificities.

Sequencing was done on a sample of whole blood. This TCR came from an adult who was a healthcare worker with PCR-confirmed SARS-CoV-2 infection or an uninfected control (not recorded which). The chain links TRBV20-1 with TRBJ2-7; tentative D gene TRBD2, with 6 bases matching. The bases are TGCAGTGCTAGCTTGGCGGGGCAACATTCGGAGCAGTACTTC. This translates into CSASLAGQHSEQYF.